The 29 T cell receptor beta chains given below trace back to one sample, sequenced in a study of OX40 agonist ivuxolimab in advanced cancers. Libraries were prepared by immunoSEQ multiplex PCR; TCRdb keeps only in-frame clonotypes and omits some of them. The sample lists 25,000 to 30,000 clones, around 80% occurring once. This material consisted of CD4+ or CD8+ T cells sorted from blood, taken in a trial of the OX40 agonist ivuxolimab. Receptor source: an adult with an advanced solid tumor such as melanoma, head and neck, liver or kidney cancer.

In its sample, this clone was seen once. The chain joins TRBV30 to TRBJ2-7; tentatively, D is TRBD2 (5 bases). CDR1 and CDR2 from the germline V gene are GTSNPN and SVGIG (reference sequence). This CDR3 contains 12 residues. V was trimmed by 2 bases and J by 5 bases, leaving 10 bases between them. CDR3 DNA: TGTGCCTGGAGTTATCTAGCCAACGAGCAGTACTTC. Amino acid sequence: CAWSYLANEQYF. The complete variable domain, with remaining parts taken from reference TRBV30 and TRBJ2-7, reads SQTIHQWPATLVQPVGSPLSLECTVEGTSNPNLYWYRQAAGRGLQLLFYSVGIGQISSEVPQNLSASRPQDRQFILSSKKLLLSDSGFYLCAWSYLANEQYFGPGTRLTVT.

The chain employs TRBV18 and TRBJ1-1; D gene uncertain. The CDR3 consists of 12 residues. CDR1 and CDR2 from the germline V gene are KGHSH and LQKENI. The V end was cut by 5 bases, the J end by 3 bases, with 7 bases between. CDR3 residues: CASSYSYTEAFF. The DNA of the CDR3 is TGTGCCAGCTCATACAGTTACACTGAAGCTTTCTTT.

The V gene is TRBV10-2, the J gene TRBJ1-6, with D maybe TRBD1 (6 bases). V lost 6 bases to trimming and J lost 7 bases, with 19 bases between them. The germline gives CDR1 WSHSY, CDR2 SAAADI. The CDR3 is 16 residues long. This chain's CDR3 is CASSEKRGQMNSPLHF. In DNA form, the CDR3 reads TGCGCCAGCAGCGAGAAACGGGGACAAATGAATTCACCCCTCCACTTT.

The chain recombines TRBV5-1 with TRBJ2-5, with 9 bases aligning to TRBD2. Germline loops: CDR1 SGHRS, CDR2 YFSETQ. J was trimmed by 2 bases and V by 0 bases; bases with no gene match: 5. The CDR3 extends over 16 amino acids. CDR3 sequence reads: CASSLGVAGAQETQYF. CDR3 nucleotide sequence: TGCGCCAGCAGCTTGGGAGTAGCGGGGGCGCAAGAGACCCAGTACTTC.

The chain couples TRBV10-3 to TRBJ2-1; D uncertain. The germline gives CDR1 ENHRY, CDR2 SYGVKD. This CDR3 comprises 11 residues. Deletions cut 6 bases from V and 5 bases from J, with 5 bases between. CDR3 loop: CAISRNNEQFF. CDR3 sequence (DNA): TGTGCCATCAGCCGGAACAATGAGCAGTTCTTC.

The rearrangement uses TRBV5-1 and TRBJ1-1; D gene ambiguous. Germline CDR1 is SGHRS and CDR2 is YFSETQ. V was trimmed by 4 bases and J by 7 bases, leaving 11 bases between them. The length of the CDR3 is 12 residues. CDR3 DNA: TGCGCCAGCAGCCGGTGGAGCGATGAAGCTTTCTTT. Translated: CASSRWSDEAFF.

The chain uses TRBV29-1 and TRBJ2-7; a weak D match, TRBD2 (5 bases). V was clipped by 4 bases and J by 3 bases, with 7 bases between them. The CDR3 totals 11 residues. Germline CDR1 is SQVTM and CDR2 is ANQGSEA. CDR3 nucleotide sequence: TGCAGCGTTGTCCGGGGCTACGAGCAGTACTTC. This codes for CSVVRGYEQYF.

This sequence joins TRBV7-6 and TRBJ2-5; D is unclear. CDR3 length: 17 amino acids. CDR1 and CDR2 (germline): SGHVS, FNYEAQ. The V end lost 4 bases, the J end lost 2 bases, and 20 bases lay between the germline ends. CDR3 bases: TGTGCCAGCAGCTCCAACCAAGTGGTGATAGCACAAGAGACCCAGTACTTC. This translates into CASSSNQVVIAQETQYF.

This clone was found a few times. V usage is TRBV19 and J usage is TRBJ1-1; no definite D call. Trimming cost V 3 bases and J 3 bases, with 14 bases left between them. The CDR3 totals 15 residues. The germline V gene has CDR1 LNHDA and CDR2 SQIVND (reference sequence). This CDR3 reads CASSIGYRWDTEAFF. In DNA form, the CDR3 reads TGTGCCAGTAGTATCGGGTATAGGTGGGACACTGAAGCTTTCTTT.

CDR3 loop: CASLDRGANYGYTF. The DNA for the CDR3 is TGCGCCAGCCTAGACAGGGGAGCTAACTATGGCTACACCTTC. The chain has TRBV10-2 and TRBJ1-2, with TRBD1 matching over 8 bases. This CDR3 has 14 amino acids. Germline loops: CDR1 WSHSY, CDR2 SAAADI. V lost 8 bases, J lost 0 bases, and 5 bases stayed unmatched.

The chain combines TRBV28 with TRBJ2-7; D not certain. CDR1 MDHEN and CDR2 SYDVKM come from the germline V gene. V shed 5 bases and J shed 3 bases, with 14 bases lying between them. The CDR3 contains 14 residues. The CDR3 DNA reads as TGTGCCAGCAGTGCTCGACTGGTGAGCTACGAGCAGTACTTC. Residues: CASSARLVSYEQYF.

The chain combines TRBV27 with TRBJ1-2; maybe TRBD1 (5 bases). V lost 0 bases and J 4 bases, leaving 15 bases between the germline ends. The CDR3 covers 16 residues. CDR1 is MNHEY and CDR2 is SMNVEV in the germline V gene (reference sequence). CDR3 bases: TGTGCCAGCAGTTTATCTCCCTCGACAGCTTTCTATGGCTACACCTTC. Translated, it gives CASSLSPSTAFYGYTF.

This clone was counted once. The chain carries TRBV2 and TRBJ1-4; the match to TRBD1 covers 12 bases. V lost 2 bases and J lost 11; bases outside the gene matches: 9. The CDR3 extends over 16 amino acids. Per the germline V gene, CDR1 is SNHLY and CDR2 is FYNNEI. The CDR3 coding sequence is TGTGCCAGCAGTGAAAGTAAGGGACAGGGGGCCGGGAAACTGTTTTTT. Its protein product is CASSESKGQGAGKLFF.

The chain uses TRBV4-1 and TRBJ2-5, with D possibly matching TRBD2 (5 bases). Germline V CDR1 and CDR2: MGHRA, YSYEKL. Trimming removed 1 base at V and 5 bases at J, with 11 bases between. This CDR3 has 14 amino acids. The CDR3 here is CASSQGGNWETQYF. The CDR3 DNA is TGCGCCAGCAGCCAAGGAGGGAATTGGGAGACCCAGTACTTC.

The table lists this clone with a count of one. This specimen includes other DNA sequences encoding the same CDR3. This chain joins TRBV30 and TRBJ1-2; 8 nucleotides align to TRBD1. V was pared by 2 bases and J by 6 bases, with 8 bases of the junction left unmatched. The CDR3 length is 14 residues. Looked up from germline, CDR1 is GTSNPN and CDR2 is SVGIG (reference sequence). CDR3: CAWSRDRGGHGYTF. The CDR3 DNA follows: TGTGCCTGGAGTAGAGACAGGGGAGGTCATGGCTACACCTTC.

This chain joins TRBV27 and TRBJ2-1, with TRBD1 identical over 7 bases. The junction had 11 bases not matched to a gene; V was cut back by 3 bases and J by 9 bases. The CDR3 has 15 amino acids. Germline V gives CDR1 MNHEY, CDR2 SMNVEV (reference sequence). CDR3 in DNA: TGTGCCAGCAGTTTGCTTCAAGGGGGCTTGATTGAGCAGTTCTTC. Protein: CASSLLQGGLIEQFF.

The chain is built from TRBV5-1 and TRBJ1-1; D uncertain. V was pared by 0 bases and J by 7 bases, with 4 bases between. Germline CDR1 reads SGHRS; CDR2 reads YFSETQ. This CDR3 has 11 amino acids. CDR3 nucleotide sequence: TGCGCCAGCAGCTTGGAGGGTGAAGCTTTCTTT. As protein: CASSLEGEAFF.

This clone was seen only a few times. The rearrangement links TRBV30 to TRBJ2-7; no reliable D call. CDR3 size: 13 residues. Germline V gives CDR1 GTSNPN, CDR2 SVGIG (reference sequence). Trimming pared 2 bases from V and 2 bases from J, leaving 10 bases between. CDR3 DNA: TGTGCCTGGAGTAGGGCAGACGCCTACGAGCAGTACTTC. Protein product: CAWSRADAYEQYF.

The chain joins TRBV5-1 to TRBJ1-6, with TRBD1 matching 7 bases. V was pared by 4 bases and J by 7 bases, with 11 bases of the junction left unmatched. Germline values: CDR1 SGHRS, CDR2 YFSETQ. CDR3 length: 16 amino acids. CDR3 loop: CASSTDRVMKNSPLHF. The CDR3, as DNA: TGCGCCAGCAGCACCGACAGGGTAATGAAGAATTCACCCCTCCACTTT.

This clone was seen only a few times. The V and J genes are TRBV27 and TRBJ1-2; TRBD1 matches at 7 bases. CDR1 is MNHEY and CDR2 is SMNVEV in the germline V gene (reference sequence). The ends lost 5 bases at V and 3 bases at J; junction bases unmatched: 6. The CDR3 sequence is 14 residues long. CDR3 loop: CASSRTGVYYGYTF. The CDR3 bases are TGTGCCAGCAGTAGAACAGGGGTATACTATGGCTACACCTTC.

The chain is built from TRBV7-9 and TRBJ2-1; TRBD1 aligns across 7 bases. This CDR3 is 14 amino acids long. V lost 1 base and J lost 13; bases outside the gene matches: 10. CDR1 and CDR2 (germline): SEHNR, FQNEAQ (reference sequence). CDR3 DNA sequence: TGTGCCAGCAGCTTAGTACAAGGGGGCCAGGTACAGTTCTTC. Protein: CASSLVQGGQVQFF.

V gene TRBV10-2 combines with J gene TRBJ2-1; D is undetermined. This CDR3 comprises 16 residues. The V end was cut by 5 bases, the J end by 5 bases, with 19 bases between. Germline V CDR1 and CDR2: WSHSY, SAAADI. Here the CDR3 DNA reads TGCGCCAGCAGTCAACTCCGGACGGATCTAAACAATGAGCAGTTCTTC. Its protein is CASSQLRTDLNNEQFF.

The chain has TRBV6-1 and TRBJ2-3, with 7 bases aligning to TRBD2. Germline CDR1 MNHNS, CDR2 SASEGT. CDR3 length equals 15 residues. Germline trimming cut 6 bases from V and 2 bases from J; bases unmatched to any gene: 8. The chain's CDR3 is CASRELGGITDTQYF. The CDR3 region has the DNA TGTGCCAGCAGGGAACTCGGGGGGATCACAGATACGCAGTATTTT.

The rearrangement uses TRBV29-1 and TRBJ2-7; D tentatively fits TRBD1 or TRBD2 (5 bases each). Germline V gives CDR1 SQVTM, CDR2 ANQGSEA. Trimming shortened V by 0 bases and J by 6 bases, and 12 bases separated the two germline ends. The CDR3 runs to 13 residues. For the CDR3, the DNA is TGCAGCGTTGAAGAGGGGGTAAAGGGCGAGCAGTACTTC. This gives the protein CSVEEGVKGEQYF.

V gene TRBV28 combines with J gene TRBJ2-7; D is perhaps TRBD1 (6 bases). With 4 bases removed from V and 0 bases from J, the gap between germline ends came to 16 bases. Per the germline V gene, CDR1 is MDHEN and CDR2 is SYDVKM. This CDR3 is 16 amino acids long. CDR3 DNA sequence: TGTGCCAGCAGTTCCCCCGGACAGTCCCTCTCCTACGAGCAGTACTTC. It specifies CASSSPGQSLSYEQYF.

V gene TRBV28 combines with J gene TRBJ1-6; no clear D. The germline CDR1 and CDR2 sequences are MDHEN and SYDVKM. This CDR3 spans 15 amino acids. V lost 6 bases and J 5 bases, leaving 14 bases between the germline ends. DNA for the CDR3: TGTGCCAGCAGCTCCACCGGACTCAATAATTCACCCCTCCACTTT. It specifies CASSSTGLNNSPLHF.

The V gene is TRBV15, the J gene TRBJ2-3; TRBD1 agrees at 9 bases. The CDR3 extends over 15 amino acids. V dropped 0 bases and J dropped 5; count of bases not matched to a gene: 3. Germline CDR1 LNHNV, CDR2 YYDKDF (reference sequence). The DNA of the CDR3 is TGTGCCACCAGCAGAGACGGACAGGGGAGAGATACGCAGTATTTT. Amino acids: CATSRDGQGRDTQYF. Full variable domain (rest looked up from reference TRBV15 and TRBJ2-3): DAMVIQNPRYQVTQFGKPVTLSCSQTLNHNVMYWYQQKSSQAPKLLFHYYDKDFNNEADTPDNFQSRRPNTSFCFLDIRSPGLGDTAMYLCATSRDGQGRDTQYFGPGTRLTVL.

The chain carries TRBV9 and TRBJ1-3; TRBD1 is a possible D gene (5 bases). CDR3 length: 14 amino acids. V was cut by 3 bases and J by 4 bases, with 11 bases left in between. Germline CDR1 reads SGDLS; CDR2 reads YYNGEE. CDR3 residues: CASSDGGLGNTIYF. In DNA, the CDR3 is TGTGCCAGCAGCGACGGGGGGTTAGGAAACACCATATATTTT.

V is TRBV4-1 and J is TRBJ2-2; D is unclear. V gave up 0 bases and J gave up 1 base, with 9 bases separating them. The CDR3 contains 16 residues. Germline lookup yields CDR1 MGHRA and CDR2 YSYEKL. CDR3 in DNA: TGCGCCAGCAGCCAAGACCCGGAGATGAACACCGGGGAGCTGTTTTTT. Translated: CASSQDPEMNTGELFF.